Listed below are T cell receptor beta chains from one sample, sequenced in a study of blood T cell repertoires in COVID-19. Only in-frame clones appear in the TCRdb table, and some are missing; sequencing was by immunoSEQ multiplex PCR. The sample consists of some 310,000 clones, about nine tenths of them appearing once. The sample taken for sequencing was peripheral blood. Every receptor here comes from a man between 50 and 59 years old with active or convalescent COVID-19. Each CDR3 is given without its conserved first and last residue.

14,TRBJ2-2,TRBV28,ASRLRSEQNTGELF
12,TRBJ2-1,TRBV6-5,ASSPSGGGTEQF
11,TRBJ1-1,TRBV3-1/TRBV3-2,ASSRDEGTEAF
12,TRBJ1-6,TRBV11-2,ASSPRRGNSPLH
13,TRBJ1-5,TRBV5-6,ASSPFGLLNQPQH
15,TRBJ2-1,TRBV5-1,ASSFPSTAGSYNEQF
13,TRBJ1-5,TRBV19,ASSPIGQGGQPQH
10,TRBJ1-2,TRBV2,ASRDRVHGYT
14,TRBJ1-2,TRBV5-8,ASSLDVRVAMGGYT
12,TRBJ2-1,TRBV9,ASSVTTVSNEQF
12,TRBJ2-1,TRBV29-1,SVQGSRSYNEQF
11,TRBJ2-7,TRBV5-5,ASSFSGSYEQY
11,TRBJ1-6,TRBV30,AWRPISNSPLH
11,TRBJ2-7,TRBV19,ASSNRVDYEQY
11,TRBJ1-2,TRBV21-1,ASFGTGDYGYT
14,TRBJ2-3,TRBV2,ASSDRLAGDGDTQY
12,TRBJ2-4,TRBV5-5,ASSLEGIENIQY
11,TRBJ2-2,TRBV28,ASSFDYTGELF
13,TRBJ2-2,TRBV7-6,ASSFMQGSTGELF
12,TRBJ2-5,TRBV18,ASSPGTGQETQY
12,TRBJ1-2,TRBV2,ASSGEGLGYGYT
13,TRBJ1-4,TRBV5-1,ASSPTDGMREKLF
12,TRBJ1-4,TRBV9,ASSVIDRDRELF
11,TRBJ2-5,TRBV12-3/TRBV12-4,ASRPGSQETQY
12,TRBJ1-3,TRBV30,AWRTGYSGNTIY
11,TRBJ2-7,TRBV3-1/TRBV3-2,ASSQDRTVEQY
14,TRBJ1-4,TRBV28,ASGAYGTATNEKLF
11,TRBJ1-1,TRBV10-3,AISDTSYTEAF
15,TRBJ2-1,TRBV10-3,AISSSTSGVTYNEQF
11,TRBJ1-1,TRBV11-2,ASSLVGDTEAF
12,TRBJ2-1,TRBV6-6,ASSPGTRSNEQF
14,TRBJ1-6,TRBV5-1,ASSATTGGNNSPLH
10,TRBJ2-7,TRBV2,ASSGASYEQY
13,TRBJ1-1,TRBV5-1,ASSLAGPSDTEAF
13,TRBJ1-2,TRBV7-9,ASSLGAGENYGYT
16,TRBJ2-5,TRBV11-2,ASSSFERTSGGQETQY
15,TRBJ2-1,TRBV14,ASSLTVGLAGDNEQF
14,TRBJ2-7,TRBV5-1,ASSFLQTSGSYEQY
13,TRBJ2-7,TRBV19,ASSIDRDSSYEQY
15,TRBJ1-1,TRBV6-6,ASSRGTFMGANTEAF
13,TRBJ2-1,TRBV5-1,ASSIQGHSYNEQF
16,TRBJ2-6,TRBV5-1,ASSLWTGAGSGANVLT
10,TRBJ1-2,TRBV5-1,ASSLPPRGYT
12,TRBJ2-5,TRBV7-2,ASSLGRPRETQY
12,TRBJ1-2,TRBV19,ASSIVQGNYGYT
12,TRBJ1-4,TRBV10-1,ARADRGGGEKLF
13,TRBJ1-4,TRBV18,ASSPTYDRNEKLF
12,TRBJ1-1,TRBV7-2,ASSLQTDSLEAF
13,TRBJ2-2,TRBV30,AWSVLESGTGELF
13,TRBJ2-2,TRBV11-2,ASRSSGTNTGELF
13,TRBJ2-2,TRBV5-1,ASSADEGNTGELF
14,TRBJ1-1,TRBV25-1,ASRDSSGRGRLEAF
12,TRBJ1-2,TRBV28,ASSFEGGRYGYT